Listed below are T cell receptor beta chains from one sample, sequenced in a study of T cells in Graves' hyperthyroidism and ophthalmopathy. TCRdb fed the multiplex PCR reads into MiXCR, producing one record per CDR3 protein. This sample has 550,000 to 850,000 distinct CDR3 sequences, with about 17% found just once. The sample comprised blood. The receptors were gathered from a woman aged 45-65 years with Graves' hyperthyroidism that later progressed to Graves' ophthalmopathy. Each CDR3 is given without its conserved first and last residue. A clone size is listed for some rows: how often the clone was seen (once, few, many), or a class if it is expanded.

V: TRBV6-1
size: many
J: TRBJ1-5
CDR3: ASSFSLTGGNEGNQPQH

V: TRBV7-9
size: NA
J: TRBJ1-1
CDR3: ASSIRGGVEAF

V: TRBV12-5
size: many
J: TRBJ2-7
CDR3: ASGLFEGVAAILYEQY

V: TRBV9
size: few
J: TRBJ1-5
CDR3: ASSFHRGRTQPQH

V: TRBV12-5
size: many
J: TRBJ1-2
CDR3: ASGTGGASGYT

V: TRBV27
size: NA
J: TRBJ1-4
CDR3: ASRSQGAFAKLF

V: TRBV18
size: few
J: TRBJ2-1
CDR3: ASSLGTSGEQF

V: TRBV7-2
size: once
J: TRBJ2-5
CDR3: ASSRTGTETQY

V: TRBV18
size: few
J: TRBJ1-2
CDR3: ASSPRGETYGYT

V: TRBV5-1
size: few
J: TRBJ2-5
CDR3: ASTRQGQETQY

V: TRBV5-8
size: NA
J: TRBJ1-1
CDR3: ASSLSGTPHTEAF

V: TRBV7-2
size: few
J: TRBJ2-7
CDR3: ASSLGGLAGVYEQY

V: TRBV30
size: few
J: TRBJ1-6
CDR3: AWSGGLRASPLH

V: TRBV6-1
size: NA
J: TRBJ1-1
CDR3: ASSGLLSGRVSEAF

V: TRBV12-3/TRBV12-4
size: many
J: TRBJ2-2
CDR3: ASSSGTAPNTGELF

V: TRBV6-2/TRBV6-3
size: NA
J: TRBJ2-3
CDR3: ASSVTRGGRGNTDAQY

V: TRBV3-1
size: many
J: TRBJ1-2
CDR3: ASSRSGYYGYT

V: TRBV5-1
size: many
J: TRBJ1-1
CDR3: ASSLADRGFTEAF

V: TRBV30
size: many
J: TRBJ1-1
CDR3: AWSPMVYTEAF

V: TRBV4-1
size: NA
J: TRBJ2-1
CDR3: ASSQRERQGPYNEQF

V: TRBV5-8
size: many
J: TRBJ1-1
CDR3: ASNAGTGYSEAF

V: TRBV6-5
size: once
J: TRBJ2-1
CDR3: ASSYSATGDYNEQF